These 24 T cell receptor beta chains were all obtained from the same sample, sequenced in a study of shared clonotypes between healthy human individuals. The assay was immunoSEQ multiplex PCR, and TCRdb's table has in-frame clones only and misses some. The table lists approximately 1,000,000 clones, roughly 77% of them singletons, with approximately 0.95% in the top ten. Sequencing was done on a sample of memory CD4+ T cells from PBMCs. The sample's subset: CD45RA-negative fraction. These receptors originate from a man aged 18 to 35 in good health. Some clones in this sample may be carry-over from other donors' samples.

The chain carries TRBV15 and TRBJ1-2, with D maybe TRBD1 (5 bases). There are 15 residues in the CDR3. Trimming pared 3 bases from V and 5 bases from J, leaving 16 bases between. Germline CDR1 reads LNHNV; CDR2 reads YYDKDF (reference sequence). CDR3 sequence (DNA): TGTGCCACCAGCAGGAGCGCGACGGGGGAGTATGGCTACACCTTC. Translated: CATSRSATGEYGYTF.

The V and J genes are TRBV7-9 and TRBJ2-5; 7 bases map to TRBD1. The V gene end was trimmed by 5 bases and the J gene end by 5 bases; junction bases not matched to a gene: 11. The CDR3 totals 15 residues. Per the germline V gene, CDR1 is SEHNR and CDR2 is FQNEAQ (reference sequence). This CDR3 is CASSKQGTPGETQYF. CDR3 coding DNA: TGTGCCAGCAGCAAACAGGGGACCCCAGGGGAGACCCAGTACTTC. The entire variable domain, with the rest obtained from reference TRBV7-9 and TRBJ2-5, is as follows: DTGVSQNPRHKITKRGQNVTFRCDPISEHNRLYWYRQTLGQGPEFLTYFQNEAQLEKSRLLSDRFSAERPKGSFSTLEIQRTEQGDSAMYLCASSKQGTPGETQYFGPGTRLLVL.

The chain recombines TRBV7-2 with TRBJ2-2; no definite D call. The V and J ends lost 4 bases and 0 bases respectively, with 15 bases between them. This CDR3 spans 17 amino acids. The germline V gene has CDR1 SGHTA and CDR2 FQGNSA. CDR3 loop: CASSSHLGRANTGELFF. As DNA, the CDR3 is TGTGCCAGCAGCTCCCACCTCGGACGGGCGAACACCGGGGAGCTGTTTTTT.

V usage is TRBV9 and J usage is TRBJ2-5, with D perhaps matching TRBD1 (6 bases). The better agreement between TRBJ2-7 and the DNA end casts doubt on the J call. The germline V gene has CDR1 SGDLS and CDR2 YYNGEE. The CDR3 contains 15 residues. This chain's CDR3 is CASSAQAGAHYEQYF. Written as DNA, the CDR3 is TGTGCCAGCAGCGCCCAGGCAGGGGCCCACTACGAGCAGTACTTC.

This chain joins TRBV5-6 and TRBJ2-1, with 11 bases aligning to TRBD2. Germline CDR1 is SGHDT and CDR2 is YYEEEE. J was trimmed by 9 bases and V by 0 bases; bases with no gene match: 17. The CDR3 runs 19 residues. Here the CDR3 reads CASSLGTGRTSGRLVEQFF. The CDR3 DNA is TGTGCCAGCAGCTTGGGGACAGGGAGAACTAGCGGGAGATTGGTTGAGCAGTTCTTC.

The chain employs TRBV18 and TRBJ2-1; 11 bases are shared with TRBD2. CDR3 size: 17 residues. Looked up from germline, CDR1 is KGHSH and CDR2 is LQKENI. V shed 2 bases and J 5 bases; nucleotides not matched to a gene: 8. In DNA form, the CDR3 reads TGTGCCAGCTCACCAGCCGGTGCTAGCGGGAGGCACAATGAGCAGTTCTTC. It translates to CASSPAGASGRHNEQFF.

This sequence joins TRBV13 and TRBJ1-1, with 8 bases aligning to TRBD1. Germline CDR1 and CDR2: PRHDT and FYEKMQ (reference sequence). J lost 1 base, V lost 6 bases, and 4 bases had no gene match. This CDR3 is built from 14 residues. The DNA for the CDR3 is TGTGCCAGCAGGACAGGGGCGAGGAACACTGAAGCTTTCTTT. This translates into CASRTGARNTEAFF.

The chain couples TRBV7-9 to TRBJ2-5; either TRBD1 or TRBD2 may fit D (5 bases each). V dropped 8 bases and J dropped 4 bases, with 5 bases sitting between them. This CDR3 spans 10 amino acids. Germline V lookup: CDR1 SEHNR, CDR2 FQNEAQ (reference sequence). CDR3 residues: CASGGETQYF. As DNA, the CDR3 is TGTGCCAGCGGGGGAGAGACCCAGTACTTC.

This chain uses TRBV14 with TRBJ2-1, with 8 nucleotides matching TRBD2. The J segment lost 3 bases and the V segment lost 4 bases, leaving 11 bases of the junction unmatched. The CDR3 covers 17 residues. The germline V gene encodes CDR1 SGHDN and CDR2 FVKESK. CDR3 sequence: CASSPAQTSGIYNEQFF. CDR3 nucleotide sequence: TGTGCCAGCAGCCCAGCGCAAACTAGCGGAATCTACAATGAGCAGTTCTTC.

The gene calls are TRBV4-3 and TRBJ2-7; D gene uncertain. This CDR3 has 14 residues. Per the germline V gene, CDR1 is LGHNA and CDR2 is YSLEER. V lost 0 bases and J lost 5, with 11 bases in between. The CDR3 DNA reads as TGCGCCAGCAGCCAAGATCCCAACACGGACGAGCAGTACTTC. Translated, it gives CASSQDPNTDEQYF.

This clone occurred many times. The rearrangement joins TRBV30 to TRBJ1-4, with 7 bases that match TRBD1. The germline gives CDR1 GTSNPN, CDR2 SVGIG (reference sequence). The CDR3 runs to 15 residues. V lost 0 bases, J lost 7 bases, and 8 bases stayed unmatched. CDR3 loop: CAWSVRGGGVEKLFF. Written as DNA, the CDR3 is TGTGCCTGGAGTGTACGAGGGGGCGGGGTTGAAAAACTGTTTTTT.

Note on this clone: Within the sample, other DNA sequences also encode this same CDR3. The V gene is TRBV5-1, the J gene TRBJ2-3; no clear D. The V end lost 0 bases, the J end lost 5 bases, and 7 bases lay between the germline ends. Germline loops: CDR1 SGHRS, CDR2 YFSETQ. This CDR3 is 13 amino acids long. The CDR3 spells CASSLDSLDTQYF. CDR3 nucleotide sequence: TGCGCCAGCAGCTTGGACTCGCTAGATACGCAGTATTTT. The entire variable domain, with the rest obtained from reference TRBV5-1 and TRBJ2-3, is as follows: KAGVTQTPRYLIKTRGQQVTLSCSPISGHRSVSWYQQTPGQGLQFLFEYFSETQRNKGNFPGRFSGRQFSNSRSEMNVSTLELGDSALYLCASSLDSLDTQYFGPGTRLTVL.

The chain employs TRBV9 and TRBJ2-3; 7 bases map to TRBD2. The CDR3 loop spans 16 amino acids. Germline values: CDR1 SGDLS, CDR2 YYNGEE. V gave up 1 base and J gave up 2 bases; unmatched junction bases: 7. The CDR3 sequence is CASSVKASGSTDTQYF. CDR3 bases: TGTGCCAGCAGCGTAAAGGCTAGCGGCTCCACAGATACGCAGTATTTT.

This clone was observed a single time. The rearrangement uses TRBV6-6 and TRBJ1-4; 8 bases are shared with TRBD1. The CDR3 contains 14 residues. The V gene end was trimmed by 6 bases and the J gene end by 8 bases; junction bases not matched to a gene: 8. Germline V gene data show CDR1 as MNHNY and CDR2 as SVGAGI (reference sequence). CDR3: CASRYRGNVEKLFF. The CDR3 DNA is TGTGCCAGCAGGTACAGGGGGAACGTAGAAAAACTGTTTTTT.

The chain joins TRBV5-5 to TRBJ1-5, with D uncertain. This CDR3 is 15 amino acids long. The germline CDR1 and CDR2 sequences are SGHKS and YYEKEE (reference sequence). The V end was cut by 1 base, the J end by 6 bases, with 14 bases between. The CDR3 protein is CASSLNPRPGQPQHF. The CDR3 DNA sequence: TGTGCCAGCAGCTTGAATCCTCGTCCAGGTCAGCCCCAGCATTTT.

The chain is built from TRBV27 and TRBJ2-3; no firm D call. The CDR3 covers 14 residues. Germline V gene lookup returns CDR1 MNHEY and CDR2 SMNVEV (reference sequence). V shed 1 base and J shed 4 bases, with 9 bases lying between them. In DNA, the CDR3 is TGTGCCAGCAGTTTATTTGCGTCGGCAGATACGCAGTATTTT. Its translation is CASSLFASADTQYF.

The chain recombines TRBV2 with TRBJ2-7, with TRBD2 identical over 11 bases. V shed 4 bases and J 6 bases; nucleotides not matched to a gene: 8. Germline loops: CDR1 SNHLY, CDR2 FYNNEI. The CDR3 contains 15 residues. The CDR3: CASSARGLAGGEQYF. The CDR3 coding sequence is TGTGCCAGCAGTGCCAGAGGACTAGCGGGTGGCGAGCAGTACTTC.

The chain employs TRBV4-1 and TRBJ1-5; D is unresolved. Deletions cut 0 bases from V and 6 bases from J, with 6 bases between. This CDR3 contains 13 residues. CDR1 MGHRA and CDR2 YSYEKL come from the germline V gene. CDR3 sequence reads: CASSQEPGQPQHF. DNA of the CDR3: TGCGCCAGCAGCCAAGAACCCGGTCAGCCCCAGCATTTT.

The genes are TRBV2 and TRBJ2-3, with D perhaps TRBD1 (6 bases). The V gene lost 1 base and the J gene lost 13 bases, with 15 bases spanning the gap. CDR1 SNHLY and CDR2 FYNNEI come from the germline V gene. The CDR3 runs 13 residues. The chain's CDR3 is CASSEEGQGSKYF. CDR3 nucleotides: TGTGCCAGCAGTGAAGAGGGGCAGGGGAGTAAGTATTTT. Variable domain in full (rest from reference TRBV2 and TRBJ2-3): EPEVTQTPSHQVTQMGQEVILRCVPISNHLYFYWYRQILGQKVEFLVSFYNNEISEKSEIFDDQFSVERPDGSNFTLKIRSTKLEDSAMYFCASSEEGQGSKYFGPGTRLTVL.

The genes are TRBV18 and TRBJ2-7; D not resolved. V lost 4 bases and J 0 bases, leaving 10 bases between the germline ends. There are 14 residues in the CDR3. Per the germline V gene, CDR1 is KGHSH and CDR2 is LQKENI. The CDR3 DNA follows: TGTGCCAGCTCACTTAGCTGGGACTCCTACGAGCAGTACTTC. This gives the protein CASSLSWDSYEQYF.

A note on this clone: The junction and the germline gene differ at one end; a read error may be behind it. The gene calls are TRBV7-7 and TRBJ2-5; D remains ambiguous. This CDR3 region has 14 residues. CDR1 SSHAT and CDR2 FNYEAQ come from the germline V gene (reference sequence). CDR3: CASSPDRRPETQYF. The CDR3 DNA reads TGTGCTAGCAGCCCCGACCGAAGACCGGAGACCCAGTACTTC.

The sample holds a few counts of this clone. The gene calls are TRBV19 and TRBJ1-5; D uncertain. Per the germline V gene, CDR1 is LNHDA and CDR2 is SQIVND (reference sequence). CDR3 length: 14 residues. The V end was cut by 5 bases, the J end by 5 bases, with 13 bases between. The DNA for the CDR3 is TGTGCCAGTAGTGCAAGGCAAGGCGATCAGCCCCAGCATTTT. It is translated as CASSARQGDQPQHF.

This chain uses TRBV4-3 with TRBJ1-2; unclear D gene. The germline gives CDR1 LGHNA, CDR2 YSLEER. The CDR3 is 14 residues long. V shed 4 bases and J shed 2 bases, with 11 bases lying between them. The CDR3 nucleotides read TGCGCCAGCAGCCTTCAGGCGGGAAACTATGGCTACACCTTC. It translates to CASSLQAGNYGYTF.

The rearrangement joins TRBV2 to TRBJ2-1; D is possibly TRBD2 (6 bases). CDR1 is SNHLY and CDR2 is FYNNEI in the germline V gene. The CDR3 runs to 14 residues. V was trimmed by 6 bases and J by 2 bases, leaving 11 bases between them. This CDR3 is CASRRRETYNEQFF. CDR3 nucleotide sequence: TGTGCCAGCAGGAGGCGGGAAACCTACAATGAGCAGTTCTTC.